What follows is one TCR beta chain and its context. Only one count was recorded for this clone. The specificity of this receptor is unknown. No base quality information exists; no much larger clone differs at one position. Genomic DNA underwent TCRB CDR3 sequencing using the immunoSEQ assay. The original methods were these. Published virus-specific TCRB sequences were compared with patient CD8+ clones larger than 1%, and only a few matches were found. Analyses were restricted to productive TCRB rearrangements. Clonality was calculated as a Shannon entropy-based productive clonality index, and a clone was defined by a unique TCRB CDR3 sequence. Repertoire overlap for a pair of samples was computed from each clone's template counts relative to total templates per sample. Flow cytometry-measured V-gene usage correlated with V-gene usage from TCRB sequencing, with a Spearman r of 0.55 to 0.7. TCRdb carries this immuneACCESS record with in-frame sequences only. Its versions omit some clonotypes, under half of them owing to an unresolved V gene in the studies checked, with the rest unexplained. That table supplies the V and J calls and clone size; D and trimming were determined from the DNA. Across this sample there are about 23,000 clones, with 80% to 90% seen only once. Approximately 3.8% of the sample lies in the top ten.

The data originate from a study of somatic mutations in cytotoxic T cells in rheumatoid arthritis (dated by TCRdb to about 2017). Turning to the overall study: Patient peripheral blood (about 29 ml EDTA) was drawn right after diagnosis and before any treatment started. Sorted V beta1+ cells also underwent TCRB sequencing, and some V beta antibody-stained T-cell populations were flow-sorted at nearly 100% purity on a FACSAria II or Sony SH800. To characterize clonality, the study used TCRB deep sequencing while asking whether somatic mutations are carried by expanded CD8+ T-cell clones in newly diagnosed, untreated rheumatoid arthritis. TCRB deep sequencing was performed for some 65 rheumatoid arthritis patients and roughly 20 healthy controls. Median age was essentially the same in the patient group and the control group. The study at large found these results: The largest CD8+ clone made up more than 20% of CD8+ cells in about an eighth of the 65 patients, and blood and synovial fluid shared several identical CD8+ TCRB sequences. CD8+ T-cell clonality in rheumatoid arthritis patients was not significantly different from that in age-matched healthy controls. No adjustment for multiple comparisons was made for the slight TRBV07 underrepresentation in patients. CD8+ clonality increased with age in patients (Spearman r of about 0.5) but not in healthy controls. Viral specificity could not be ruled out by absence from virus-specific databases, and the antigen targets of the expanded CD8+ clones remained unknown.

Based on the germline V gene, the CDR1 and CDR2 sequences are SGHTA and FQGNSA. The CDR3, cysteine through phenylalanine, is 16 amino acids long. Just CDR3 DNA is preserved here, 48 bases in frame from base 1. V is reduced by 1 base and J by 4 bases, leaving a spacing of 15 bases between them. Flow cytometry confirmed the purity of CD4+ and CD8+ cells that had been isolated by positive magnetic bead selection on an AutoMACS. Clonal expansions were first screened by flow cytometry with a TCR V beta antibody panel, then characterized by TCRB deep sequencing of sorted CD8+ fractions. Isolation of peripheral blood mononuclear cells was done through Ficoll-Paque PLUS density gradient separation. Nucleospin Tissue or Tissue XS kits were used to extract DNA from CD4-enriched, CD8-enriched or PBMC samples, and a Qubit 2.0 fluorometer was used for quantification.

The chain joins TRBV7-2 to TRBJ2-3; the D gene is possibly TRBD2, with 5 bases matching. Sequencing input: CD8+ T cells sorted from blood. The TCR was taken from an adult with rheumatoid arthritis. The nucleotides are TGTGCCAGCAGCTTAGTTATCCTAGGAGGTTCAGATACGCAGTATTTT. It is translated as CASSLVILGGSDTQYF.